A selection of T cell receptor beta chains follows, all from one sample in a study of blood T cells in healthy people across ages. TCRdb re-derived calls from the 5' RACE reads in MiXCR, one entry per CDR3 protein. The sample includes fewer than 950,000 distinct CDR3 sequences, about 34% seen only once; the top ten take roughly 13%. Material: blood. The receptors come from a man younger than 35 in good health. The CDR3 runs from the conserved cysteine through the conserved F or W. The order of the fields is V gene, J gene, clone size, D gene, CDR3 protein, CDR3 DNA. D genes are given only for firm matches. Clone size is shown for a subset of rows, as once, few, many or a class of expanded clone.

TRBV14	TRBJ2-1	few	-	CASSYLAGDEQFF	TGTGCCAGCAGCTACCTTGCTGGCGATGAGCAGTTCTTC
TRBV18	TRBJ2-2	-	-	CASSPRNKISRQTGELFF	TGTGCCAGCTCACCAAGGAACAAAATCAGTCGACAAACCGGGGAGCTGTTTTTT
TRBV14	TRBJ1-2	-	-	CASSHTGSWSGYTF	TGTGCCAGCAGCCACACAGGGTCGTGGAGTGGCTACACCTTC
TRBV24-1	TRBJ2-3	-	-	CATSDASLAPTDTQYF	TGTGCCACCAGCGACGCCTCACTAGCACCCACAGATACGCAGTATTTT
TRBV20-1	TRBJ2-5	many	-	CSAREEEFQETQYF	TGCAGTGCTAGAGAGGAGGAGTTCCAAGAGACCCAGTACTTC
TRBV12-3/TRBV12-4	TRBJ2-3	-	-	CASSFDMGADTQYF	TGTGCCAGCAGTTTCGACATGGGAGCAGATACGCAGTATTTT
TRBV6-5	TRBJ1-1	-	-	CASSSDIWNAEAFF	TGTGCCAGCAGTTCCGACATATGGAACGCTGAAGCTTTCTTT
TRBV4-3	TRBJ2-1	-	-	CASSRNPGFGETQFF	TGCGCCAGCAGCCGAAACCCAGGGTTTGGAGAGACCCAGTTCTTC
TRBV29-1	TRBJ1-1	few	TRBD1	CSAYHRGNTEAFF	TGCAGCGCTTACCACAGGGGAAACACTGAAGCTTTCTTT
TRBV5-1	TRBJ2-2	medium-sized	-	CASSRDTGELFF	TGCGCCAGCAGCCGGGACACCGGGGAGCTGTTTTTT
TRBV4-3	TRBJ1-1	-	TRBD1	CASSRGTGPMNTEAFF	TGCGCCAGCAGCCGAGGGACAGGACCAATGAACACTGAAGCTTTCTTT
TRBV4-1	TRBJ2-7	-	-	CASSQETFYNEQYF	TGCGCCAGCAGCCAAGAGACTTTTTACAATGAGCAGTACTTC
TRBV11-2	TRBJ2-2	-	TRBD1	CASRWGQANTGELFF	TGTGCCAGCAGATGGGGACAGGCGAACACCGGGGAGCTGTTTTTT
TRBV20-1	TRBJ1-1	few	-	CSAIDLGGREAFF	TGCAGTGCTATTGATTTAGGTGGCAGAGAAGCTTTCTTT
TRBV7-6	TRBJ1-6	many	TRBD1	CASSEGVKGQRNSPLHF	TGTGCCAGCAGCGAAGGGGTGAAGGGACAGAGAAATTCACCCCTCCACTTT
TRBV3-1	TRBJ2-3	-	TRBD1	CASRLTGGFTDTQYF	TGTGCCAGCAGGCTGACAGGGGGTTTTACAGATACGCAGTATTTT
TRBV6-2/TRBV6-3	TRBJ1-2	-	-	CASNEQSYGYTF	TGTGCCAGCAACGAACAGAGCTATGGCTACACCTTC
TRBV5-1	TRBJ2-1	few	TRBD1	CASSLGAGGPSNEQFF	TGCGCCAGCAGCTTGGGGGCAGGGGGCCCGAGTAATGAGCAGTTCTTC
TRBV19	TRBJ2-7	-	TRBD2	CASSISGGAGEQYF	TGTGCCAGTAGTATCAGCGGGGGGGCAGGCGAGCAGTACTTC
TRBV20-1	TRBJ2-4	-	-	CSASTGEAKNIQYF	TGCAGTGCTAGTACGGGAGAGGCCAAAAACATTCAGTACTTC
TRBV25-1	TRBJ2-5	-	TRBD2	CASSGPTSGKETQYF	TGTGCCAGCAGTGGCCCGACTAGCGGAAAAGAGACCCAGTACTTC
TRBV6-5	TRBJ2-7	many	-	CASTITTGYEQYF	TGTGCCAGCACGATTACGACAGGCTACGAGCAGTACTTC
TRBV4-1	TRBJ1-2	-	-	CASSQDPRGGYTF	TGCGCCAGCAGCCAAGATCCGAGGGGTGGCTACACCTTC
TRBV9	TRBJ2-5	-	TRBD2	CASSAATSSGPYNEQYF	TGTGCCAGCAGCGCCGCCACCTCTAGCGGTCCCTACAATGAGCAGTACTTC
TRBV30	TRBJ1-2	-	-	CAWERDTRDPNSYGYTF	TGTGCCTGGGAAAGGGACACCCGGGATCCTAATAGCTATGGCTACACCTTC
TRBV9	TRBJ2-5	-	-	CASSVGSVGTSRETQYF	TGTGCCAGCAGCGTAGGTTCTGTGGGGACGTCGAGAGAGACCCAGTACTTC
TRBV13	TRBJ2-1	-	TRBD2	CASSGTSGPPEQFF	TGTGCCAGCAGCGGGACTAGCGGGCCCCCCGAGCAGTTCTTC
TRBV10-3	TRBJ2-1	few	-	CAISGGGPFNEQFF	TGTGCCATTTCTGGGGGGGGGCCGTTCAATGAGCAGTTCTTC
TRBV7-7	TRBJ2-3	-	-	CVSSLAVGGTEDTQYF	TGTGTCAGCAGCTTAGCGGTCGGAGGGACTGAAGATACGCAGTATTTT
TRBV30	TRBJ1-1	few	TRBD1	CAWSANRGRGEAFF	TGTGCCTGGAGTGCAAACAGGGGGCGGGGGGAAGCTTTCTTT
TRBV9	TRBJ1-4	-	-	CASSIGSNEKLFF	TGTGCCAGCAGCATCGGTTCCAATGAAAAACTGTTTTTT
TRBV12-3/TRBV12-4	TRBJ1-2	few	-	CASSEQDLGYGYTF	TGTGCCAGCAGTGAACAGGACCTGGGCTATGGCTACACCTTC
TRBV20-1	TRBJ2-7	-	-	CSASAPGTNTYEQYF	TGCAGTGCTAGTGCCCCCGGGACCAACACCTACGAGCAGTACTTC
TRBV5-1	TRBJ2-3	-	-	CASSTWVLNTDTQYF	TGCGCCAGCAGTACATGGGTTCTAAACACAGATACGCAGTATTTT
TRBV7-9	TRBJ1-5	few	-	CASSLGIHQPQHF	TGTGCCAGCAGCTTGGGGATACATCAGCCCCAGCATTTT
TRBV28	TRBJ2-3	-	-	CASTDTSQVSLEQYF	TGTGCCAGCACCGATACTAGTCAAGTGAGTCTGGAGCAGTATTTT
TRBV6-5	TRBJ2-3	-	-	CASSRLSSDTQYF	TGTGCCAGCAGCCGCCTTAGTTCCGATACGCAGTATTTT
TRBV9	TRBJ2-5	-	-	CASSAIPGPQETQYF	TGTGCCAGCAGCGCCATTCCGGGACCCCAAGAGACCCAGTACTTC
TRBV20-1	TRBJ1-4	-	-	CSARDEWATVLDKKLFF	TGCAGTGCTAGAGATGAGTGGGCAACCGTTTTGGATAAAAAACTGTTTTTT
TRBV10-1	TRBJ2-7	-	-	CASSGGGANGALGQYF	TGCGCCAGCAGTGGCGGAGGGGCTAACGGAGCCCTCGGGCAGTACTTC
TRBV12-3/TRBV12-4	TRBJ2-2	few	-	CASSLGLGNTGELFF	TGTGCCAGCAGTCTGGGTCTGGGGAACACCGGGGAGCTGTTTTTT
TRBV6-6	TRBJ2-7	-	TRBD2	CASKVRAGEYEQYF	TGTGCCAGCAAAGTTAGAGCGGGGGAGTACGAGCAGTACTTC
TRBV25-1	TRBJ2-1	few	-	CASSELAGHSYNEQFF	TGTGCCAGCAGTGAATTAGCAGGACACTCCTACAATGAGCAGTTCTTC
TRBV20-1	TRBJ1-1	few	-	CSARSLGNTEAFF	TGCAGTGCTAGATCCCTGGGGAACACTGAAGCTTTCTTT
TRBV9	TRBJ2-1	few	TRBD2	CASSVVGAGGLNEQFF	TGTGCCAGCAGCGTAGTGGGAGCGGGGGGGCTCAATGAGCAGTTCTTC
TRBV6-2/TRBV6-3	TRBJ2-7	-	-	CASSYRSRGERYEQYF	TGTGCCAGCAGTTACAGGTCAAGGGGTGAACGCTACGAGCAGTACTTC
TRBV6-1	TRBJ2-3	-	-	CASSEGQPATDTQYF	TGTGCCAGCAGTGAGGGCCAGCCTGCCACAGATACGCAGTATTTT
TRBV20-1	TRBJ2-3	-	-	CSASRDYLNTDTQYF	TGCAGTGCTAGCCGAGACTACCTGAACACAGATACGCAGTATTTT
TRBV7-2	TRBJ1-6	-	-	CASSFGRYNSPLHF	TGTGCCAGCAGCTTCGGACGGTATAATTCACCCCTCCACTTT